This record looks at one T cell receptor beta chain sequence and its context. Its antigen is as yet unknown. The data were obtained in a study of T cells after posttransplantation cyclophosphamide. Study-wide findings and caveats: After PTCy, TRB diversity resembled that of CNI/methotrexate controls. Skin or GI-infiltrating T cells shared few TRB sequences with blood. Later post-transplant blood repertoires were often dominated by donor CD8+ memory clones.

Sequenced by immunoSEQ multiplex PCR; TCRdb stores in-frame clones only, minus some. The data show 5,500 to 6,000 clones, less than 2% seen once. Busulfan-fludarabine conditioning, marrow transplant, and cyclophosphamide on days +3 and +4 were administered. V gave up 0 bases and J gave up 7 bases, with 16 bases separating them. The CDR3 contains 15 residues. CDR1 is SGHRS and CDR2 is YFSETQ in the germline V gene. This rearrangement joins TRBV5-1 to TRBJ2-5; tentatively, D is TRBD1 (6 bases). Source: PBMCs, taken around 240 days after a stem cell transplant with posttransplant cyclophosphamide. The receptor was derived from a male patient between 25 and 39 years old who received an allogeneic stem cell transplant from a related donor, was CMV-positive, and had no GVHD. Some T cells may possibly be graft donor cells. The CDR3 here is CASSLGQVNIGTQYF. The CDR3 DNA follows: TGCGCCAGCAGCTTGGGACAGGTAAACATCGGGACCCAGTACTTC.